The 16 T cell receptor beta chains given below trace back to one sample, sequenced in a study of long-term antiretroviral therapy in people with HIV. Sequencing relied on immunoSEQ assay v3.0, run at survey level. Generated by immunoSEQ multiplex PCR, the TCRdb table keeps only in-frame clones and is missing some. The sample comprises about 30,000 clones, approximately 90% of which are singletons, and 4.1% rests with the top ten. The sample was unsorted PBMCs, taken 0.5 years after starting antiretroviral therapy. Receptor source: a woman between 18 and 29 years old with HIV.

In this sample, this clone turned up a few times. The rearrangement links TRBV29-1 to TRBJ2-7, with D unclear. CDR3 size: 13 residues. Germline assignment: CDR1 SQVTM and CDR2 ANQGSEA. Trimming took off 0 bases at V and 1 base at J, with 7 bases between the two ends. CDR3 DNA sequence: TGCAGCGTTGAAGACGACATATCCTACGAGCAGTACTTC. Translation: CSVEDDISYEQYF.

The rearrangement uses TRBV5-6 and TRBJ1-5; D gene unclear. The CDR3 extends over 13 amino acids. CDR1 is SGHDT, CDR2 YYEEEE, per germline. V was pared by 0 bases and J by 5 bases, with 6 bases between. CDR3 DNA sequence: TGTGCCAGCAGCTTGGCGTCATATCAGCCCCAGCATTTT. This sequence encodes CASSLASYQPQHF.

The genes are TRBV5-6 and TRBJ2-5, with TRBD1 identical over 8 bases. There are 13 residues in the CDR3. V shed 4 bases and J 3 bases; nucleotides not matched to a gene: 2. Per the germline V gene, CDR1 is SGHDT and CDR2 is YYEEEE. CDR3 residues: CASSLDREETQYF. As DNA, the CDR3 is TGTGCCAGCAGCCTGGACAGGGAAGAGACCCAGTACTTC.

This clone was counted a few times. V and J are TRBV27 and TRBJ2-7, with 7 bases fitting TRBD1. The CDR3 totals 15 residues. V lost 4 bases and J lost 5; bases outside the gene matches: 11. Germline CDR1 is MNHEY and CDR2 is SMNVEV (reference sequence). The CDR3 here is CASSSSPGGSDEQYF. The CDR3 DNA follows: TGTGCCAGCAGTTCTAGCCCAGGGGGATCGGACGAGCAGTACTTC.

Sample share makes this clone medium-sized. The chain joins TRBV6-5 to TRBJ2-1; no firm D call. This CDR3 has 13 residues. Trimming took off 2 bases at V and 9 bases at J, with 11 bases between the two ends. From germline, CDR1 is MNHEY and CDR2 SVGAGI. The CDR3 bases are TGTGCCAGCAGTTACGGGCCAGAGAGTGAGCAGTTCTTC. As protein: CASSYGPESEQFF.

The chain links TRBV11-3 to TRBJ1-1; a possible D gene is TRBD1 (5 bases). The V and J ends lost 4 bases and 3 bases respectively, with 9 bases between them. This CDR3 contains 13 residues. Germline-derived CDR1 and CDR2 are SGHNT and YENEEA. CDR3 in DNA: TGTGCCAGCAGCTCGGGGACTTACACTGAAGCTTTCTTT. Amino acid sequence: CASSSGTYTEAFF.

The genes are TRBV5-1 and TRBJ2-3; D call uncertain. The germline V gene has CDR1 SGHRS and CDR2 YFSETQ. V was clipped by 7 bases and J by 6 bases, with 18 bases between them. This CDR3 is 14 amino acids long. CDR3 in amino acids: CASRHRVRLDTQYF. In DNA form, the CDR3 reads TGCGCCAGCCGGCATAGGGTAAGATTGGATACGCAGTATTTT.

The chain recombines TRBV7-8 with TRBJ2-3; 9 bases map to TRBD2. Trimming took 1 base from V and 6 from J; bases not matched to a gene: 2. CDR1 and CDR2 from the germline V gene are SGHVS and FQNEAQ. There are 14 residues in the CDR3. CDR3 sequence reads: CASSLGGLADTQYF. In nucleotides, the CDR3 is TGTGCCAGCAGCTTAGGTGGACTAGCGGATACGCAGTATTTT.

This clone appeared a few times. The CDR3 region is CASSRGGGYTF. The DNA of the CDR3 is TGTGCCAGCAGTCGCGGGGGGGGCTACACCTTC. The J gene is TRBJ1-2, the V gene TRBV27; tentatively, D is TRBD1 (5 bases). The CDR3 runs 11 residues. Trimming stripped 5 bases from V and 8 bases from J, with 9 bases between. Germline V lookup: CDR1 MNHEY, CDR2 SMNVEV (reference sequence).

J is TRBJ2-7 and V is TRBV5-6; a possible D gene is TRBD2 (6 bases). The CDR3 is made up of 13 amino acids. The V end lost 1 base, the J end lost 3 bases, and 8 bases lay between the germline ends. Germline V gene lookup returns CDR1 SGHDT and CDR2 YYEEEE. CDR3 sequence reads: CASSLSGYYEQYF. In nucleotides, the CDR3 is TGTGCCAGCAGCTTGAGCGGGTACTACGAGCAGTACTTC.

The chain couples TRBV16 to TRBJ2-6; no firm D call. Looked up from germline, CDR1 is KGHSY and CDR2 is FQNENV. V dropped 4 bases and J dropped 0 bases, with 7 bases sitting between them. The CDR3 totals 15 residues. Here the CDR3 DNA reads TGTGCCAGCAGCCCTCCTATCTCTGGGGCCAACGTCCTGACTTTC. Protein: CASSPPISGANVLTF.

CDR3 sequence (DNA): TGTGCCAGCAGTTTTTGGGGAACTCTGAACACCGGGGAGCTGTTTTTT. This codes for CASSFWGTLNTGELFF. This rearrangement joins TRBV27 to TRBJ2-2; D gene ambiguous. The length of the CDR3 is 16 residues. The V end lost 3 bases, the J end lost 1 base, and 12 bases lay between the germline ends. Germline V gene data show CDR1 as MNHEY and CDR2 as SMNVEV (reference sequence).

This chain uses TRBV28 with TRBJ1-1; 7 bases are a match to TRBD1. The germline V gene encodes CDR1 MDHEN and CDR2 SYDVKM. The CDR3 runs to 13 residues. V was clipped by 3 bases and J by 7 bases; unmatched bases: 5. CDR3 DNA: TGTGCCAGCAGTTTCCATCGACAGGGTGAAGCTTTCTTT. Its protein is CASSFHRQGEAFF.

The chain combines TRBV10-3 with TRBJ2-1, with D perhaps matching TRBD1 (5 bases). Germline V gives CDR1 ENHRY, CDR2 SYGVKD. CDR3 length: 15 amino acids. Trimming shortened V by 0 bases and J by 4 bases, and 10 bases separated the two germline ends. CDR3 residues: CAISESTGQYNEQFF. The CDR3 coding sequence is TGTGCCATCAGTGAGTCTACAGGACAATACAATGAGCAGTTCTTC.

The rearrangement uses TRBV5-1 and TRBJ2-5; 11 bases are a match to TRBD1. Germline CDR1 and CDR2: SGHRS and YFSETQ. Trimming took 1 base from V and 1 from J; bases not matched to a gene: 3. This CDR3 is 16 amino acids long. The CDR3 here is CASSLFGTGGQETQYF. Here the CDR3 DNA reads TGCGCCAGCAGCTTGTTTGGGACAGGGGGCCAAGAGACCCAGTACTTC.

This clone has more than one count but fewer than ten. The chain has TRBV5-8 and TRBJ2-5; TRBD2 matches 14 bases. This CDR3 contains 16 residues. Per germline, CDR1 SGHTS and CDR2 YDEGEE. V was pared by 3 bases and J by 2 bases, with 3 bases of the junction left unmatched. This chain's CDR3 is CASSSTSGRDQETQYF. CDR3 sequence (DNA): TGTGCCAGCAGCTCGACTAGCGGGAGGGATCAAGAGACCCAGTACTTC.